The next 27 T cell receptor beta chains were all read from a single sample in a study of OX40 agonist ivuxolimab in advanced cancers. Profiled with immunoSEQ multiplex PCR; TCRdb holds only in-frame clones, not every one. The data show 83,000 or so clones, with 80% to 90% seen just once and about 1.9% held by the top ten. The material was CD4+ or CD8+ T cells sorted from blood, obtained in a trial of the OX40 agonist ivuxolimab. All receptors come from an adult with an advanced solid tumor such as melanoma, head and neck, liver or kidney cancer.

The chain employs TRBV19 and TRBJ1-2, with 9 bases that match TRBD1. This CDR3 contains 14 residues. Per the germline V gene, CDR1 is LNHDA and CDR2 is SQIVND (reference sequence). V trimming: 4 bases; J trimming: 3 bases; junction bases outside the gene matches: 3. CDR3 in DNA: TGTGCCAGTAGTAGGGACAGGGCGGACTATGGCTACACCTTC. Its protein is CASSRDRADYGYTF.

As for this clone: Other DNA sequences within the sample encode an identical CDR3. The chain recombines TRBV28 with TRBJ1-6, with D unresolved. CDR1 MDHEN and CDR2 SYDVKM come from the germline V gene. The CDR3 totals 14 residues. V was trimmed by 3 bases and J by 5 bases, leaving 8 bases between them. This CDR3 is CASSLSGDNSPLHF. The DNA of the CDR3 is TGTGCCAGCAGTTTGTCCGGGGATAATTCACCCCTCCACTTT. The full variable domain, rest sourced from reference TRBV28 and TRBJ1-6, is DVKVTQSSRYLVKRTGEKVFLECVQDMDHENMFWYRQDPGLGLRLIYFSYDVKMKEKGDIPEGYSVSREKKERFSLILESASTNQTSMYLCASSLSGDNSPLHFGNGTRLTVT.

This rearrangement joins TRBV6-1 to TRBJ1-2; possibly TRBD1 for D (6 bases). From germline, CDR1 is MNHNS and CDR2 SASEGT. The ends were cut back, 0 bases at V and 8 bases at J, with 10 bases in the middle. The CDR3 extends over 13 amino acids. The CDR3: CASSEAGGRGYTF. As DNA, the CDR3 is TGTGCCAGCAGTGAAGCCGGGGGGCGAGGCTACACCTTC.

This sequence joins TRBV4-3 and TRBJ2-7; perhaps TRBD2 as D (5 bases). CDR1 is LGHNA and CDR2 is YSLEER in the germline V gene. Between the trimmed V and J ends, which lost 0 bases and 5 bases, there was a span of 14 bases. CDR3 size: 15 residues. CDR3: CASSQDPRGFNEQYF. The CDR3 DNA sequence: TGCGCCAGCAGCCAAGATCCACGGGGATTCAACGAGCAGTACTTC.

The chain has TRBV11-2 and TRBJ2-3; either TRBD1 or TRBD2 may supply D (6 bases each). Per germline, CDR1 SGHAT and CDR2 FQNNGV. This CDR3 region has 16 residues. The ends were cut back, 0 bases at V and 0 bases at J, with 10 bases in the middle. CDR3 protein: CASSLDRGGSTDTQYF. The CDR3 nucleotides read TGTGCCAGCAGCTTAGATCGAGGGGGGAGCACAGATACGCAGTATTTT.

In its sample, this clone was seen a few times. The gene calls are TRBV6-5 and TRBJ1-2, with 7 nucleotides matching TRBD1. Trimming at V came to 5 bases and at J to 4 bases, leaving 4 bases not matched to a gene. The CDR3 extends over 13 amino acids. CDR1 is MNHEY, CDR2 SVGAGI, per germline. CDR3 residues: CASSLQGTYGYTF. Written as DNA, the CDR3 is TGTGCCAGCAGTCTACAGGGGACCTATGGCTACACCTTC.

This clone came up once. The CDR3 protein is CASSLGPSEEKLFF. CDR3 in DNA: TGTGCCAGCAGCTTAGGCCCTTCCGAGGAAAAACTGTTTTTT. The chain carries TRBV7-2 and TRBJ1-4; D is uncertain. The CDR3 spans 14 residues. Germline assignment: CDR1 SGHTA and CDR2 FQGNSA. Trimming shortened V by 1 base and J by 8 bases, and 11 bases separated the two germline ends.

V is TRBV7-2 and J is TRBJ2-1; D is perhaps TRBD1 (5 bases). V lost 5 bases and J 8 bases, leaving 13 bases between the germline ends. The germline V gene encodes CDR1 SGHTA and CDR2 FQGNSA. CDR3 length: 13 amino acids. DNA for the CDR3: TGTGCCAGCAGCCCAGGGTGGACCTATGAGCAGTTCTTC. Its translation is CASSPGWTYEQFF. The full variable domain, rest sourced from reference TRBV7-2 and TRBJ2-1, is GAGVSQSPSNKVTEKGKDVELRCDPISGHTALYWYRQSLGQGLEFLIYFQGNSAPDKSGLPSDRFSAERTGGSVSTLTIQRTQQEDSAVYLCASSPGWTYEQFFGPGTRLTVL.

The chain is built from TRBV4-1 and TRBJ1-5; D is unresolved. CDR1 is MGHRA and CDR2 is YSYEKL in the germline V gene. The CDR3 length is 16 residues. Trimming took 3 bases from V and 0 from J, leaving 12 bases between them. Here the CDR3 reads CASSQGSLGSNQPQHF. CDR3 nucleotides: TGCGCCAGCAGCCAGGGTTCGCTGGGTAGCAATCAGCCCCAGCATTTT.

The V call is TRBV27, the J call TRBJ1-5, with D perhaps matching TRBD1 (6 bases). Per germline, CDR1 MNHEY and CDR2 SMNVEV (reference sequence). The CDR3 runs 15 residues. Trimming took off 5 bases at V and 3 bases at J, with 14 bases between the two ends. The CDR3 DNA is TGTGCCAGCAGTCCAGACAGGCGTGTCAATCAGCCCCAGCATTTT. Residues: CASSPDRRVNQPQHF.

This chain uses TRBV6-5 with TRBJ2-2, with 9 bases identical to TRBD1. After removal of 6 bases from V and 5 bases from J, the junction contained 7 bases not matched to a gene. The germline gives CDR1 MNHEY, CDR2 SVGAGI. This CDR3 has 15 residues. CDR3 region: CASRTGTGYTGELFF. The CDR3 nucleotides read TGTGCCAGCAGGACCGGGACAGGGTATACCGGGGAGCTGTTTTTT.

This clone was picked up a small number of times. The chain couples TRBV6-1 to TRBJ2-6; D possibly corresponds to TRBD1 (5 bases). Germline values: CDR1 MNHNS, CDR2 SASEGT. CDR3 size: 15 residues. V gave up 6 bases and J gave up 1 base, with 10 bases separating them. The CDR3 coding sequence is TGTGCCAGCAGCGCGACAGCGTCTGGGGCCAACGTCCTGACTTTC. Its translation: CASSATASGANVLTF.

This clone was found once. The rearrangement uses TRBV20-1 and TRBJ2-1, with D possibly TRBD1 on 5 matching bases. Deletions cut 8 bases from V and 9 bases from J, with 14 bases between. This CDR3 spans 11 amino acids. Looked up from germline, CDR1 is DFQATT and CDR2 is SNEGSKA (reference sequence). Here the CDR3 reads CSPKGPGEQFF. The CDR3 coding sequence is TGCAGTCCAAAGGGGCCGGGTGAGCAGTTCTTC.

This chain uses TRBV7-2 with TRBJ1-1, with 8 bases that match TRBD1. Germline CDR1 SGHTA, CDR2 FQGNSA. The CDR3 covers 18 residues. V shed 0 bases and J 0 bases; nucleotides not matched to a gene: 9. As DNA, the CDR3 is TGTGCCAGCAGCTTAGCGAAGGCAGGGGGCAAGATGAACACTGAAGCTTTCTTT. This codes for CASSLAKAGGKMNTEAFF.

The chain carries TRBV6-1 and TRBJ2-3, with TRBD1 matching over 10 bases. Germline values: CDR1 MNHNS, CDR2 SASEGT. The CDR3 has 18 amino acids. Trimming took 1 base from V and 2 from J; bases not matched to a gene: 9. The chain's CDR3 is CASSEVLFGTGATDTQYF. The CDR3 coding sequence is TGTGCCAGCAGTGAAGTGTTATTTGGGACAGGGGCCACAGATACGCAGTATTTT.

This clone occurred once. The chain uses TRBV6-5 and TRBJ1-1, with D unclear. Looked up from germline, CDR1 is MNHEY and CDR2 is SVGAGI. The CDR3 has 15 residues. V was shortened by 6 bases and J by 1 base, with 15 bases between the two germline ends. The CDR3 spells CASRKHGRPNTEAFF. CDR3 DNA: TGTGCCAGCAGAAAACACGGACGGCCGAACACTGAAGCTTTCTTT.

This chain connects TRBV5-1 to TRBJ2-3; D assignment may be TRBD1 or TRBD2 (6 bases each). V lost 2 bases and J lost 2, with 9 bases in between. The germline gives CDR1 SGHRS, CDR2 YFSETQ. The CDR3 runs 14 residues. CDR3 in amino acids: CASSLGGITDTQYF. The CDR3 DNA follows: TGCGCCAGCAGCTTAGGGGGGATCACAGATACGCAGTATTTT.

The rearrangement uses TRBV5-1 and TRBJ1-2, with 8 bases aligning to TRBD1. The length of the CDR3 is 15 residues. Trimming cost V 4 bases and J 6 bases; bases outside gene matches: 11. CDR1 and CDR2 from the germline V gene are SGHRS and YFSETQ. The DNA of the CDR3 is TGCGCCAGCAGCACCCGCTCAGGGGGCTCGGATGGCTACACCTTC. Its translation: CASSTRSGGSDGYTF.

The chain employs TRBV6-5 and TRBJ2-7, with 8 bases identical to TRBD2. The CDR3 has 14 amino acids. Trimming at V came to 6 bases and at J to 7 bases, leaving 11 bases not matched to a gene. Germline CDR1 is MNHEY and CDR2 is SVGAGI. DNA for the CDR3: TGTGCCAGCAGAACCACGGGGGGGGGCTGGGAGCAGTACTTC. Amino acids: CASRTTGGGWEQYF.

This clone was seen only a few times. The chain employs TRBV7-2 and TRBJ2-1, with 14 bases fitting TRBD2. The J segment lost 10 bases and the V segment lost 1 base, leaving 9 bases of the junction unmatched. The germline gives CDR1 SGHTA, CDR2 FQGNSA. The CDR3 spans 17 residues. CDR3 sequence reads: CASSLGGGLAGADEQFF. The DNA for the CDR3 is TGTGCCAGCAGCTTAGGGGGGGGACTAGCGGGAGCTGACGAGCAGTTCTTC.

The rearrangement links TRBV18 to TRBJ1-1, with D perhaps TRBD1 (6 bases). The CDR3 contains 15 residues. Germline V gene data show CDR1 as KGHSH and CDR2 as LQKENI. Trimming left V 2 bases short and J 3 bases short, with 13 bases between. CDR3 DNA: TGTGCCAGCTCACCAAGCAGGGGTTGGTACACTGAAGCTTTCTTT. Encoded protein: CASSPSRGWYTEAFF.

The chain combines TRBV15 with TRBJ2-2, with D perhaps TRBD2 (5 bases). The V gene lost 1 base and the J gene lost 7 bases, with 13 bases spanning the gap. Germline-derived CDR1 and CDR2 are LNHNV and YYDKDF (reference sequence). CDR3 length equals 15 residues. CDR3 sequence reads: CATSRGWPGIGELFF. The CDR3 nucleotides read TGTGCCACCAGCAGAGGGTGGCCGGGGATCGGGGAGCTGTTTTTT.

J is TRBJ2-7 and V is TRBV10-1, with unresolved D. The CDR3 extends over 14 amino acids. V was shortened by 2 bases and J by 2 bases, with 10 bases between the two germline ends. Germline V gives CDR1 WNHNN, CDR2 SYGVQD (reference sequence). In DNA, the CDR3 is TGCGCCAGCAGTGAGGGCCCCGGACCCTACGAGCAGTACTTC. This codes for CASSEGPGPYEQYF.

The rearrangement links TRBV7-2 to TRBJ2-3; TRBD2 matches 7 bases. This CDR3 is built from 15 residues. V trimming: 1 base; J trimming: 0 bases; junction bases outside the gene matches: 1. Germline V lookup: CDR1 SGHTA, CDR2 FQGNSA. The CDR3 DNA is TGTGCCAGCAGCTTAGGGGACTACAGCACAGATACGCAGTATTTT. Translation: CASSLGDYSTDTQYF.

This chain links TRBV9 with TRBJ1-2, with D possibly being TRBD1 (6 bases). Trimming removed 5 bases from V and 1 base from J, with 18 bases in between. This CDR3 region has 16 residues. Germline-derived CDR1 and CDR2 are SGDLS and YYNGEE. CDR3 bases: TGTGCCAGCAGAGACATCCAGGGGAACCTTAACTATGGCTACACCTTC. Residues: CASRDIQGNLNYGYTF.

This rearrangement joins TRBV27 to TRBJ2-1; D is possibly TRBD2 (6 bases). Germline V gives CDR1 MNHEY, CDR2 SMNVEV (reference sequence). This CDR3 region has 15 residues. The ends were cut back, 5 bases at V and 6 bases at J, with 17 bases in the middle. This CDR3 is CASSNSRLAINEQFF. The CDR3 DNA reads TGTGCCAGCAGTAACTCTCGGCTAGCGATCAATGAGCAGTTCTTC.

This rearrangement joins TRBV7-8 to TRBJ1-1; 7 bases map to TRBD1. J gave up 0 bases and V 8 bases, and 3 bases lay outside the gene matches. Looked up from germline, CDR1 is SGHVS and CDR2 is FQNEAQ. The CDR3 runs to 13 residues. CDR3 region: CASGGQLNTEAFF. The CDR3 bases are TGTGCCAGCGGGGGACAGCTGAACACTGAAGCTTTCTTT.